The text below deals with one TCR beta chain. What it binds is unknown. CDR3 length equals 13 residues. CDR1 is SQVTM and CDR2 is ANQGSEA in the germline V gene. Trimming took 7 bases from V and 1 from J; bases not matched to a gene: 7. Method: immunoSEQ multiplex PCR; TCRdb's copy keeps in-frame clones and lacks some. Of around 52,000 clones detected, 83% appear once; the ten largest clones hold 5.2%. The sample belongs to a study of Tregs in tolerant kidney transplant recipients. Whole-study findings and limits: Tregs expanded with activated donor B cells seemed most donor-specific. Biological reproducibility was not directly addressed, but technical replication error appeared minimal. The small number of patients limits these findings pending further validation.

Unstimulated Tregs (CD4+CD25+CD127-) and CD4+CD25- non-Tregs were sorted from PBMCs. This receptor was taken from a human donor in good health. Sequenced sample: CD4+ T cells from blood. This chain joins TRBV29-1 and TRBJ2-7; 7 bases map to TRBD1. This chain's CDR3 is CSAKGGRSYEQYF. The CDR3 DNA follows: TGCAGCGCAAAAGGGGGCAGATCCTACGAGCAGTACTTC.